This passage covers 23 T cell receptor beta chains from one sample sequenced in a study of technical replicates of blood from several donors. Assay: immunoSEQ multiplex PCR; the TCRdb copy retains only in-frame clones and omits some. Among tens of thousands of clones listed, around 95% were seen once. What was sequenced was T cells isolated from PBMCs. These receptors were taken from a human donor in good health.

The J gene is TRBJ2-3, the V gene TRBV30; a weak D match, TRBD2 (6 bases). CDR1 is GTSNPN, CDR2 SVGIG, per germline (reference sequence). Trimming cost V 0 bases and J 2 bases, with 12 bases left between them. CDR3 length: 15 amino acids. The CDR3 bases are TGTGCCTGGAGTGTACCAGCGGGCCTCACAGATACGCAGTATTTT. Amino acid sequence: CAWSVPAGLTDTQYF.

The rearrangement joins TRBV7-9 to TRBJ2-5; 11 nucleotides line up with TRBD2. CDR1 is SEHNR, CDR2 FQNEAQ, per germline (reference sequence). The length of the CDR3 is 14 residues. V was pared by 6 bases and J by 3 bases, with 3 bases of the junction left unmatched. Here the CDR3 reads CASRQGLAEETQYF. The CDR3 bases are TGTGCCAGCAGACAGGGACTAGCGGAAGAGACCCAGTACTTC.

The CDR3 DNA follows: TGTGCCAGCTCTTTGACAGGGAACACTGAAGCTTTCTTT. It translates to CASSLTGNTEAFF. The chain recombines TRBV6-5 with TRBJ1-1, with a weak D call TRBD1 (6 bases). Between the trimmed V and J ends, which lost 8 bases and 1 base, there was a span of 11 bases. Germline lookup yields CDR1 MNHEY and CDR2 SVGAGI. This CDR3 is built from 13 residues.

This clone was found once. V usage is TRBV7-9 and J usage is TRBJ2-2, with D unclear. Germline loops: CDR1 SEHNR, CDR2 FQNEAQ (reference sequence). This CDR3 comprises 12 residues. V was trimmed by 2 bases and J by 7 bases, leaving 5 bases between them. The CDR3 coding sequence is TGTGCCAGCAGCTTATCCGTCGGGGAGCTGTTTTTT. It translates to CASSLSVGELFF.

CDR3 sequence reads: CASSPGRERGKDTQYF. CDR3 nucleotides: TGCGCCAGCAGTCCAGGGAGGGAGAGGGGAAAAGATACGCAGTATTTT. The V and J genes are TRBV10-1 and TRBJ2-3; 7 nucleotides match TRBD2. The CDR3 loop spans 16 amino acids. V was pared by 5 bases and J by 5 bases, with 13 bases of the junction left unmatched. Germline V gene data show CDR1 as WNHNN and CDR2 as SYGVQD (reference sequence).

The CDR3: CSVDTGEGGYTF. In nucleotides, the CDR3 is TGCAGCGTTGATACAGGGGAAGGTGGCTACACCTTC. The chain combines TRBV29-1 with TRBJ1-2; 7 nucleotides align to TRBD1. J was trimmed by 7 bases and V by 3 bases; bases with no gene match: 5. Germline CDR1 and CDR2: SQVTM and ANQGSEA. The CDR3 has 12 amino acids.

The genes are TRBV25-1 and TRBJ1-1, with D hard to call. The CDR3 contains 12 residues. The V gene's germline CDR1 is MGHDK and CDR2 SYGVNS. Between the trimmed V and J ends, which lost 6 bases and 3 bases, there was a span of 8 bases. This CDR3 is CASSLRDTEAFF. The CDR3, as DNA: TGTGCCAGCAGCCTTCGCGACACTGAAGCTTTCTTT.

The genes are TRBV29-1 and TRBJ2-7, with 9 bases identical to TRBD2. Germline trimming cut 7 bases from V and 3 bases from J; bases unmatched to any gene: 4. This CDR3 region has 12 residues. From germline, CDR1 is SQVTM and CDR2 ANQGSEA. Here the CDR3 DNA reads TGCAGCGCTGAGACTAGCGGCTACGAGCAGTACTTC. Residues: CSAETSGYEQYF.

This clone is a singleton in its sample. The chain couples TRBV5-5 to TRBJ2-4, with 7 bases aligning to TRBD1. J gave up 8 bases and V 0 bases, and 5 bases lay outside the gene matches. This CDR3 region has 14 residues. CDR1 SGHKS and CDR2 YYEKEE come from the germline V gene (reference sequence). Here the CDR3 DNA reads TGTGCCAGCAGCTTGGGAGGGGGCCGGGACATTCAGTACTTC. It is translated as CASSLGGGRDIQYF. Variable domain in full (rest from reference TRBV5-5 and TRBJ2-4): DAGVTQSPTHLIKTRGQQVTLRCSPISGHKSVSWYQQVLGQGPQFIFQYYEKEERGRGNFPDRFSARQFPNYSSELNVNALLLGDSALYLCASSLGGGRDIQYFGAGTRLSVL.

V gene TRBV28 combines with J gene TRBJ1-3; TRBD1 agrees at 10 bases. J was trimmed by 2 bases and V by 3 bases; bases with no gene match: 4. There are 16 residues in the CDR3. Germline-derived CDR1 and CDR2 are MDHEN and SYDVKM. The CDR3 sequence: CASSFRDRGPGNTIYF. The DNA for the CDR3 is TGTGCCAGCAGTTTCAGGGACAGGGGACCTGGAAACACCATATATTTT.

This rearrangement joins TRBV18 to TRBJ1-3, with D hard to call. The length of the CDR3 is 15 residues. V lost 2 bases to trimming and J lost 0 bases, with 8 bases between them. CDR1 is KGHSH and CDR2 is LQKENI in the germline V gene. The CDR3 region has the DNA TGTGCCAGCTCACCAGCGGCTGACTCTGGAAACACCATATATTTT. It specifies CASSPAADSGNTIYF.

The V gene is TRBV29-1, the J gene TRBJ2-7, with D possibly TRBD1 on 6 matching bases. This CDR3 is 13 amino acids long. The V and J ends lost 0 bases and 3 bases respectively, with 9 bases between them. Per germline, CDR1 SQVTM and CDR2 ANQGSEA. The CDR3: CSVEETGHYEQYF. In DNA form, the CDR3 reads TGCAGCGTTGAAGAGACAGGACACTACGAGCAGTACTTC.

The chain couples TRBV12-5 to TRBJ2-7, with 9 bases identical to TRBD1. The CDR3 has 13 amino acids. Germline V lookup: CDR1 LGHNT, CDR2 FRNRAP. V gave up 6 bases and J gave up 5 bases; unmatched junction bases: 5. Here the CDR3 DNA reads TGTGCTAGTGGACCAGACAGGGGGGACGAGCAGTACTTC. It specifies CASGPDRGDEQYF.

This sequence joins TRBV7-9 and TRBJ1-5; D perhaps matches TRBD1 (5 bases). Trimming took 2 bases from V and 4 from J, leaving 9 bases between them. The germline gives CDR1 SEHNR, CDR2 FQNEAQ (reference sequence). CDR3 length equals 14 residues. The CDR3 loop reads CASSLIPGNQPQHF. The DNA for the CDR3 is TGTGCCAGCAGCTTAATACCAGGGAATCAGCCCCAGCATTTT.

The CDR3 spells CASSVSPKTGSSGNTIYF. In nucleotides, the CDR3 is TGTGCCAGCAGCGTATCACCTAAGACAGGGAGCTCTGGAAACACCATATATTTT. This chain joins TRBV9 and TRBJ1-3, with 7 bases aligning to TRBD1. The V gene end was trimmed by 1 base and the J gene end by 0 bases; junction bases not matched to a gene: 10. Germline V gene sequence: CDR1 SGDLS, CDR2 YYNGEE. The CDR3 is 18 amino acids.

The chain has TRBV15 and TRBJ1-5; maybe TRBD1 (5 bases). CDR1 is LNHNV, CDR2 YYDKDF, per germline (reference sequence). Trimming stripped 5 bases from V and 5 bases from J, with 13 bases between. CDR3 length: 14 residues. The CDR3 loop reads CATSGWGGDQPQHF. The CDR3, as DNA: TGTGCCACCAGCGGTTGGGGCGGGGATCAGCCCCAGCATTTT.

The chain joins TRBV28 to TRBJ2-7, with TRBD1 matching 7 bases. The CDR3 has 13 residues. CDR1 is MDHEN and CDR2 is SYDVKM in the germline V gene. The ends lost 9 bases at V and 2 bases at J; junction bases unmatched: 7. CDR3 DNA sequence: TGTGCCAGTCAAGGACAGGCTACCTACGAGCAGTACTTC. This sequence encodes CASQGQATYEQYF.

This chain joins TRBV29-1 and TRBJ2-7; D is uncertain. The CDR3 length is 14 residues. The germline V gene has CDR1 SQVTM and CDR2 ANQGSEA. V was cut by 1 base and J by 4 bases, with 14 bases left in between. CDR3 DNA sequence: TGCAGCGTTGAAGGTCTGGCAGGTCGATACGAGCAGTACTTC. Encoded protein: CSVEGLAGRYEQYF.

This rearrangement joins TRBV9 to TRBJ2-2; D not resolved. Trimming took off 1 base at V and 1 base at J, with 5 bases between the two ends. The V gene's germline CDR1 is SGDLS and CDR2 YYNGEE. The CDR3 contains 14 residues. CDR3 nucleotides: TGTGCCAGCAGCGTATCGGGGAACACCGGGGAGCTGTTTTTT. Protein: CASSVSGNTGELFF.

V is TRBV7-3 and J is TRBJ2-5; tentative D call: TRBD2 (6 bases). V shed 5 bases and J shed 2 bases, with 9 bases lying between them. The CDR3 contains 13 residues. Germline V CDR1 and CDR2: SGHTA, FQGTGA. The CDR3 bases are TGTGCCAGCAGCCAGCGGGTTCAAGAGACCCAGTACTTC. Protein: CASSQRVQETQYF.

This chain uses TRBV27 with TRBJ2-7; 11 nucleotides line up with TRBD2. The CDR3 extends over 15 amino acids. Germline CDR1 MNHEY, CDR2 SMNVEV (reference sequence). Trimming took 3 bases from V and 1 from J; bases not matched to a gene: 2. CDR3 protein: CASSFGTSGSYEQYF. In DNA form, the CDR3 reads TGTGCCAGCAGTTTCGGGACTAGCGGATCCTACGAGCAGTACTTC.

The chain couples TRBV10-3 to TRBJ2-7; the match to TRBD2 covers 8 bases. After removal of 10 bases from V and 5 bases from J, the junction contained 10 bases not matched to a gene. The CDR3 is made up of 13 amino acids. The V gene's germline CDR1 is ENHRY and CDR2 SYGVKD. CDR3 region: CATLAGSRHEQYF. The CDR3 nucleotides read TGTGCCACCTTAGCGGGAAGCCGTCACGAGCAGTACTTC.

The chain uses TRBV7-2 and TRBJ1-1; 12 bases match TRBD1. With 2 bases clipped from V and 4 bases from J, the junction kept 11 bases outside the gene matches. The germline gives CDR1 SGHTA, CDR2 FQGNSA. CDR3 length: 18 amino acids. The CDR3 loop is CASSLPGTGGSVSTEAFF. The CDR3 DNA is TGTGCCAGCAGCTTACCCGGGACAGGGGGCTCTGTAAGCACTGAAGCTTTCTTT.